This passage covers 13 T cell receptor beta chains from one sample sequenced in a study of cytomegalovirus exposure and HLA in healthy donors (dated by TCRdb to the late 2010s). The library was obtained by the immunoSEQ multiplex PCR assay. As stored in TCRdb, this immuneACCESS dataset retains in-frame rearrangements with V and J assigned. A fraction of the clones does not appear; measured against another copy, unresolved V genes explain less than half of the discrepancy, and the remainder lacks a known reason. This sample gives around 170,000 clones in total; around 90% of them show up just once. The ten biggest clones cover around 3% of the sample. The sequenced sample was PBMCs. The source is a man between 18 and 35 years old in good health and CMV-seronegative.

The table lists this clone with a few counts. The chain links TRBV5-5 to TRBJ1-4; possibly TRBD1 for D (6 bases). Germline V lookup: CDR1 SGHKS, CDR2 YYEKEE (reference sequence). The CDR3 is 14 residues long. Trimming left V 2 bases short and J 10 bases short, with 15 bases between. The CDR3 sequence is CASSLQGGEGKLFF. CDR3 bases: TGTGCCAGCAGCTTACAGGGTGGGGAAGGAAAACTGTTTTTT. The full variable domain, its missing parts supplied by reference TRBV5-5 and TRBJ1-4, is DAGVTQSPTHLIKTRGQQVTLRCSPISGHKSVSWYQQVLGQGPQFIFQYYEKEERGRGNFPDRFSARQFPNYSSELNVNALLLGDSALYLCASSLQGGEGKLFFGSGTQLSVL.

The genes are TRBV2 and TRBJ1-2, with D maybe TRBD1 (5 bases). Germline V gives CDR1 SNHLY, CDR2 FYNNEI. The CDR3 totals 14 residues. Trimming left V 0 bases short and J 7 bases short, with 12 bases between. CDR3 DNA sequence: TGTGCCAGCAGTGAAGCGGCAGGGTATAGTGGCTACACCTTC. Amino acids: CASSEAAGYSGYTF.

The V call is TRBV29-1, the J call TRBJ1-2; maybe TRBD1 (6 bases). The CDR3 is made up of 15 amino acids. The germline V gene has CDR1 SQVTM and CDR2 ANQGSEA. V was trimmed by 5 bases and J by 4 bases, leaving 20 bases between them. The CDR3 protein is CSVHTGRDNTYGYTF. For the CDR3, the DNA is TGCAGCGTTCATACAGGGCGTGACAATACCTATGGCTACACCTTC.

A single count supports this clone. The DNA of the CDR3 is TGTGCCAGCAACACCCCAGGGGGCAACACCGGGGAGCTGTTTTTT. Its translation: CASNTPGGNTGELFF. This chain uses TRBV2 with TRBJ2-2; 8 bases are a match to TRBD1. Germline assignment: CDR1 SNHLY and CDR2 FYNNEI. V lost 7 bases to trimming and J lost 2 bases; unmatched junction nucleotides: 6. This CDR3 region has 15 residues. The variable domain in full, completed from reference TRBV2 and TRBJ2-2, reads EPEVTQTPSHQVTQMGQEVILRCVPISNHLYFYWYRQILGQKVEFLVSFYNNEISEKSEIFDDQFSVERPDGSNFTLKIRSTKLEDSAMYFCASNTPGGNTGELFFGEGSRLTVL.

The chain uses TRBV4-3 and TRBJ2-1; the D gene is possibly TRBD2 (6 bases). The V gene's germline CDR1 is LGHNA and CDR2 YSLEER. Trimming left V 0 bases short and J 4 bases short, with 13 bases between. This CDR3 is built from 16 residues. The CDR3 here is CASSQDLASVYNEQFF. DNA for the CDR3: TGCGCCAGCAGCCAAGATCTCGCTAGCGTATACAATGAGCAGTTCTTC.

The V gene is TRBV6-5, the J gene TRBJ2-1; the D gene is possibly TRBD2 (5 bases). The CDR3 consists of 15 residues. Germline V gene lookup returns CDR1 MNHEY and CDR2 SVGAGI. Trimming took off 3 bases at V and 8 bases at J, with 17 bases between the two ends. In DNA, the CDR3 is TGTGCCAGCAGTTATTCGTCGGGCGGGTGGTATGAGCAGTTCTTC. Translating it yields CASSYSSGGWYEQFF.

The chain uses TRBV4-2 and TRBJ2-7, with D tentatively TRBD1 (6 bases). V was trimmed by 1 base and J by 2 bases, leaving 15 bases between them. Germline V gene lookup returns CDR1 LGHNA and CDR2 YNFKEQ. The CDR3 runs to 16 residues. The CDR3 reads CASSQGGGQNTYEQYF. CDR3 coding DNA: TGTGCCAGCAGCCAAGGAGGGGGACAAAATACCTACGAGCAGTACTTC.

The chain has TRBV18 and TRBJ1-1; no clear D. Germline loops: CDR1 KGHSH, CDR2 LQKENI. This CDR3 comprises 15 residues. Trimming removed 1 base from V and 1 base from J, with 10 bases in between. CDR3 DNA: TGTGCCAGCTCACCACAGAGGAGTCGGAACACTGAAGCTTTCTTT. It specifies CASSPQRSRNTEAFF.

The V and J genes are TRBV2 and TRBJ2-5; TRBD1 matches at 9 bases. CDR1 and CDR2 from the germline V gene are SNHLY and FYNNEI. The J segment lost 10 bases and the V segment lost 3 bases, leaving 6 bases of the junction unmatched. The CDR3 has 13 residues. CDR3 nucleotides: TGTGCCAGCAGTGAGGGGACAGGGTTTAACCAGTACTTC. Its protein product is CASSEGTGFNQYF.

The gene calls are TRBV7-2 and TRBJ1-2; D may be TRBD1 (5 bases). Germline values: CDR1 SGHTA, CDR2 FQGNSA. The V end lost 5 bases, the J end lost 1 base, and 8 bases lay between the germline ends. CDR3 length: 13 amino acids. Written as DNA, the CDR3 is TGTGCCAGCAGCCCAGACAGTAACTATGGCTACACCTTC. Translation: CASSPDSNYGYTF. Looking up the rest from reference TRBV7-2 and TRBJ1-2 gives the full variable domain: GAGVSQSPSNKVTEKGKDVELRCDPISGHTALYWYRQSLGQGLEFLIYFQGNSAPDKSGLPSDRFSAERTGGSVSTLTIQRTQQEDSAVYLCASSPDSNYGYTFGSGTRLTVV.

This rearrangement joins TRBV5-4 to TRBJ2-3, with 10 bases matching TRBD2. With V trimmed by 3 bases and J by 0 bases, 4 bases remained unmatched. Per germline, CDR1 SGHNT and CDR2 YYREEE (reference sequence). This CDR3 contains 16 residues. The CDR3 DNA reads TGTGCCAGCAGCTACGGGACTAGCGAAAGCACAGATACGCAGTATTTT. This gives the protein CASSYGTSESTDTQYF.

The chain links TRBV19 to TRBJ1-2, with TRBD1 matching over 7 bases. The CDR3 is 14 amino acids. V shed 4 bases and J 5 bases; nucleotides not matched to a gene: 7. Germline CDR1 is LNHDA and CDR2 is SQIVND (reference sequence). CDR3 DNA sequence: TGTGCCAGTAGTAGGGACAGTGTCCGGTATGGCTACACCTTC. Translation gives CASSRDSVRYGYTF.

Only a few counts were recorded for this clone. The CDR3 protein is CASSLGGRNEKLFF. The CDR3 DNA is TGTGCCAGCAGCTTAGGAGGGCGTAATGAAAAACTGTTTTTT. This chain joins TRBV7-6 and TRBJ1-4, with D uncertain. Trimming left V 1 base short and J 4 bases short, with 7 bases between. CDR3 size: 14 residues. Germline V gene lookup returns CDR1 SGHVS and CDR2 FNYEAQ.